This TCR beta chain stems from a study of T-cell reconstitution after alpha-beta-depleted transplantation in children. Broader study findings: Several hundred graft clones that had expanded were reportedly the source of alpha-beta T cells about two months after transplant. By one year post-transplant, T-cell counts and diversity largely arose from T cells that were newly produced. Some patients' high day-60 TCRbeta diversity was attributed to recipient cells surviving conditioning.

Preparing the TCRbeta library involved the use of unique molecular identifiers. TCRdb independently ran MiXCR on the PCR reads; one entry per CDR3 protein. The sample carries some 310,000 distinct CDR3 sequences, about a quarter recorded once. Germline lookup yields CDR1 SGHTA and CDR2 FQGNSA. The CDR3 extends over 13 amino acids. Trimming left V 2 bases short and J 7 bases short, with 11 bases between. This clonotype has only a few counts. Its antigen is not identified. Sample: PBMCs, mostly from graft donor cells, taken 180 days after TCRalphabeta/CD19-depleted stem cell transplant. The chain joins TRBV7-2 to TRBJ1-1; unclear D gene. The receptor was derived from a male patient aged 5 to 17 who had a stem cell transplant for acute lymphoblastic leukemia, so the T cells may come from the graft donor. CDR3 loop: CASSLTREVEAFF. The CDR3 nucleotides are TGTGCCAGCAGCTTAACCCGGGAGGTTGAAGCTTTCTTT.